This T cell receptor (beta chain) was obtained from a study of blood T cell repertoires in COVID-19. The wider study: Samples representing acute and convalescent COVID-19 were sourced from the United States, Italy and Spain. Sample material is recorded as cDNA or gDNA derived from T cells, B-cell-depleted T cells, or PBMCs.

Under the authors' procedure: Scientists estimated how many nucleated cells there were by amplifying reference gene primers. Method: immunoSEQ multiplex PCR; TCRdb's copy keeps in-frame clones and lacks some. The V and J calls and clone size were taken over from that table, and D and trimming were inferred from the DNA. The profile covers under 150,000 clones, with 75% to 85% appearing a single time and more than 15% taken by the ten largest. The sequenced sample consisted of peripheral blood. The clonotype originates from an elderly man with acute or convalescent COVID-19.

CDR3 in DNA: TGTGCCAGTAGCCCAGATCAGTTCCCTAACTATGGCTACACCTTC. As protein: CASSPDQFPNYGYTF. The chain is built from TRBV19 and TRBJ1-2; D is ambiguous. The V end was cut by 6 bases, the J end by 0 bases, with 14 bases between. Germline CDR1 reads LNHDA; CDR2 reads SQIVND (reference sequence). This CDR3 comprises 15 residues.